This TCR beta chain comes out of a study of identical twins. Among all donors, each was a healthy Caucasian. A single record per CDR3 protein comes from TCRdb applying MiXCR to the 5' RACE reads. This sample yields some 730,000 distinct CDR3 sequences, of which approximately 18% are seen a single time; about 12% belongs to the top ten. There are 16 residues in the CDR3. J lost 1 base, V lost 6 bases, and 5 bases had no gene match. The data were also submitted as part of a second study, on T cells expressing NK-cell markers. Per that paper: There were a handful of donors in whom these clonotypes also led the CD3+CD56-NKG2C+ fraction.

The source is a young woman in good health. Sample: PBMCs. V gene TRBV12-3 or TRBV12-4 combines with J gene TRBJ2-5, with 13 bases aligning to TRBD2. Here the CDR3 DNA reads TGTGCCAGCAGGATGGGACTAGCGGGGCCCCAAGAGACCCAGTACTTC. This encodes CASRMGLAGPQETQYF.